This TCR beta chain was identified in a study of CD8 T cells in ankylosing spondylitis. Study-wide results and caveats: Researchers reportedly found disease-linked clones significantly enriched in matched ankylosing spondylitis synovial fluid.

The CDR3 totals 12 residues. Germline V lookup: CDR1 DFQATT, CDR2 SNEGSKA (reference sequence). J was trimmed by 2 bases and V by 7 bases; bases with no gene match: 5. This clonotype turned up a few times. Its target is unknown. Scientists made TCR beta libraries using quantitative 5'-RACE with molecular barcodes. One entry per CDR3 protein, called by TCRdb with MiXCR from the 5' RACE reads. Of under 250,000 distinct CDR3 sequences listed, 30% to 35% are singletons. The sequence came from a male donor with ankylosing spondylitis or in good health (not recorded which). The chain employs TRBV20-1 and TRBJ2-7; 7 nucleotides line up with TRBD1. The sample taken for sequencing was blood, either unsorted or a sorted T cell fraction (not recorded which). DNA of the CDR3: TGCAGTGGGACAGGCCCGACCTACGAGCAGTACTTC. Amino acids: CSGTGPTYEQYF.